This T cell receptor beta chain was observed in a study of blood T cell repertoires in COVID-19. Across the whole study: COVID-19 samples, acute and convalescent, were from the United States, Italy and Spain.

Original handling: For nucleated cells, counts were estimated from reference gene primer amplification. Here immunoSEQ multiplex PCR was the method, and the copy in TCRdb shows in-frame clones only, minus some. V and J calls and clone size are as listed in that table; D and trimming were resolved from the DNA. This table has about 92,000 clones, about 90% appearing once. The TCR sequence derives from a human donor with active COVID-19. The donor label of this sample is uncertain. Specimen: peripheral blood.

CDR3 in DNA: TGCGCCAGCAGCAACCCTACCGGGGACAGCTCTGGGGCCAACGTCCTGACTTTC. It yields the protein CASSNPTGDSSGANVLTF. The rearrangement joins TRBV4-3 to TRBJ2-6, with 7 bases that match TRBD1. Trimming cost V 5 bases and J 0 bases; bases outside gene matches: 10. Germline V gives CDR1 LGHNA, CDR2 YSLEER. There are 18 residues in the CDR3.